The 27 T cell receptor beta chains presented below share a single source sample, sequenced in a study of cytomegalovirus exposure and HLA in healthy donors. Researchers ran the PCR with 60 Vbeta and 13 Jbeta primers. Sequencing was performed with immunoSEQ multiplex PCR; in TCRdb, only in-frame clones are kept and a portion is missing. Of 150,000 to 200,000 clones listed, roughly three quarters were seen once; the top ten hold 1.6%. Sequencing used PBMCs. The receptor set was obtained from a woman between 45 and 60 years old in good health and CMV-seronegative.

The CDR3 nucleotides are TGCGCCAGCAGCTTGGGGGACAGGGGGCAGTACGAGCAGTACTTC. It is translated as CASSLGDRGQYEQYF. V gene TRBV5-1 combines with J gene TRBJ2-7; 12 bases are shared with TRBD1. Germline V CDR1 and CDR2: SGHRS, YFSETQ. This CDR3 spans 15 amino acids. Trimming cost V 0 bases and J 4 bases; bases outside gene matches: 2.

The gene calls are TRBV18 and TRBJ2-7; D is perhaps TRBD2 (7 bases). Germline-derived CDR1 and CDR2 are KGHSH and LQKENI. V was cut by 5 bases and J by 6 bases, with 14 bases left in between. The CDR3 loop spans 13 amino acids. CDR3: CASSVHREGEQYF. The CDR3 DNA follows: TGTGCCAGCTCAGTCCACAGGGAGGGCGAGCAGTACTTC.

V is TRBV2 and J is TRBJ2-5; a weak D match, TRBD2 (6 bases). The CDR3 contains 16 residues. V lost 6 bases and J 5 bases, leaving 22 bases between the germline ends. Looked up from germline, CDR1 is SNHLY and CDR2 is FYNNEI. For the CDR3, the DNA is TGTGCCAGCAGCTACCCGCGGGACGTCTCGGGGGAGACCCAGTACTTC. Its translation: CASSYPRDVSGETQYF. The whole variable domain, filled in from reference TRBV2 and TRBJ2-5, reads EPEVTQTPSHQVTQMGQEVILRCVPISNHLYFYWYRQILGQKVEFLVSFYNNEISEKSEIFDDQFSVERPDGSNFTLKIRSTKLEDSAMYFCASSYPRDVSGETQYFGPGTRLLVL.

The V and J genes are TRBV2 and TRBJ1-1, with 8 bases identical to TRBD1. J gave up 5 bases and V 6 bases, and 8 bases lay outside the gene matches. From germline, CDR1 is SNHLY and CDR2 FYNNEI. CDR3 length equals 14 residues. DNA of the CDR3: TGTGCCAGCAGGACTCAGGGGGCTAATACTGAAGCTTTCTTT. It translates to CASRTQGANTEAFF.

This rearrangement joins TRBV19 to TRBJ2-5; perhaps TRBD2 as D (7 bases). CDR1 LNHDA and CDR2 SQIVND come from the germline V gene (reference sequence). The CDR3 covers 14 residues. V lost 3 bases and J lost 5, with 13 bases in between. This CDR3 is CASSMGGRGETQYF. Here the CDR3 DNA reads TGTGCCAGTAGTATGGGGGGGCGCGGTGAGACCCAGTACTTC.

The gene calls are TRBV6-6 and TRBJ1-1; 7 bases are shared with TRBD1. The CDR3 length is 14 residues. In germline, CDR1 is MNHNY, CDR2 SVGAGI (reference sequence). V was clipped by 7 bases and J by 2 bases; unmatched bases: 7. Written as DNA, the CDR3 is TGTGCCAGCAAAGGGACAGACGGAAACACTGAAGCTTTCTTT. As protein: CASKGTDGNTEAFF.

This clone was picked up one time. The chain uses TRBV9 and TRBJ1-2, with D perhaps matching TRBD1 (6 bases). The CDR3 has 15 amino acids. CDR1 SGDLS and CDR2 YYNGEE come from the germline V gene. Trimming left V 4 bases short and J 5 bases short, with 18 bases between. Written as DNA, the CDR3 is TGTGCCAGCAGCCCAACGGGGGGGCTCTTTTATGGCTACACCTTC. This gives the protein CASSPTGGLFYGYTF.

This clone came up a few times. V is TRBV6-5 and J is TRBJ2-1; D is perhaps TRBD2 (5 bases). CDR3 size: 16 residues. Germline values: CDR1 MNHEY, CDR2 SVGAGI. V lost 2 bases and J 4 bases, leaving 15 bases between the germline ends. The CDR3 protein is CASSYRLGRGYNEQFF. The CDR3 DNA reads TGTGCCAGCAGTTACCGGCTTGGACGAGGGTACAATGAGCAGTTCTTC.

This clone came up a few times. This chain connects TRBV4-1 to TRBJ1-1; 10 bases match TRBD1. Germline lookup yields CDR1 MGHRA and CDR2 YSYEKL. The CDR3 loop spans 17 amino acids. V lost 3 bases, J lost 3 bases, and 10 bases stayed unmatched. Written as DNA, the CDR3 is TGCGCCAGCAGCCACCTTGACAGGGGGCGCCGGGACACTGAAGCTTTCTTT. Translated, it gives CASSHLDRGRRDTEAFF.

The rearrangement uses TRBV27 and TRBJ1-6; TRBD1 aligns across 9 bases. V dropped 10 bases and J dropped 6; count of bases not matched to a gene: 4. Germline V gives CDR1 MNHEY, CDR2 SMNVEV (reference sequence). The CDR3 has 13 residues. CDR3 protein: CATWDRVNSPLHF. CDR3 nucleotide sequence: TGTGCCACCTGGGACAGGGTTAATTCACCCCTCCACTTT.

This clone was counted between two and nine times. The chain employs TRBV5-1 and TRBJ1-4; D may be TRBD1 (6 bases). The CDR3 totals 16 residues. Germline V lookup: CDR1 SGHRS, CDR2 YFSETQ. V lost 0 bases and J lost 5, with 14 bases in between. The CDR3 sequence: CASSLALGGPNEKLFF. DNA of the CDR3: TGCGCCAGCAGCTTGGCTCTCGGGGGGCCAAATGAAAAACTGTTTTTT.

This rearrangement joins TRBV7-2 to TRBJ2-3; weak D call: TRBD2 (6 bases). The CDR3 is 13 amino acids. Germline-derived CDR1 and CDR2 are SGHTA and FQGNSA. V was shortened by 8 bases and J by 2 bases, with 11 bases between the two germline ends. CDR3 residues: CASVSGLTDTQYF. In DNA form, the CDR3 reads TGTGCCAGCGTTAGCGGACTCACAGATACGCAGTATTTT.

The V and J genes are TRBV7-2 and TRBJ1-1, with D unresolved. The CDR3 is made up of 18 amino acids. Germline CDR1 is SGHTA and CDR2 is FQGNSA. With 1 base removed from V and 3 bases from J, the gap between germline ends came to 21 bases. CDR3 region: CASSLDLRQPLRDTEAFF. The CDR3 region has the DNA TGTGCCAGCAGCTTAGATTTGAGGCAGCCACTGAGGGACACTGAAGCTTTCTTT. The whole variable domain, remainder taken from reference TRBV7-2 and TRBJ1-1, is GAGVSQSPSNKVTEKGKDVELRCDPISGHTALYWYRQSLGQGLEFLIYFQGNSAPDKSGLPSDRFSAERTGGSVSTLTIQRTQQEDSAVYLCASSLDLRQPLRDTEAFFGQGTRLTVV.

This chain connects TRBV19 to TRBJ2-7; D is possibly TRBD1 (5 bases). The CDR3 length is 13 residues. V was trimmed by 9 bases and J by 0 bases, leaving 12 bases between them. Germline assignment: CDR1 LNHDA and CDR2 SQIVND (reference sequence). The CDR3 nucleotides read TGTGCCAGCTCAGGACAAGACTCCTACGAGCAGTACTTC. Amino acid sequence: CASSGQDSYEQYF.

V usage is TRBV5-8 and J usage is TRBJ2-7, with D unclear. The germline V and J ends were trimmed by 3 bases and 0 bases, with 16 bases remaining between them. The CDR3 runs 16 residues. Germline-derived CDR1 and CDR2 are SGHTS and YDEGEE. The CDR3 DNA follows: TGTGCCAGCAGCTCGAGGTTCGTCATACCCTCCTACGAGCAGTACTTC. This sequence encodes CASSSRFVIPSYEQYF.

This clone was found once. This chain links TRBV4-3 with TRBJ1-3, with TRBD1 identical over 11 bases. Losses at the gene ends were 0 bases for V and 0 bases for J; bases not matched to a gene: 4. The CDR3 has 18 amino acids. The V gene's germline CDR1 is LGHNA and CDR2 YSLEER. CDR3 residues: CASSQDGTGGNSGNTIYF. In DNA form, the CDR3 reads TGCGCCAGCAGCCAAGATGGGACAGGGGGTAACTCTGGAAACACCATATATTTT.

J is TRBJ2-3 and V is TRBV9; 7 bases match TRBD2. V lost 4 bases, J lost 9 bases, and 11 bases stayed unmatched. CDR1 is SGDLS and CDR2 is YYNGEE in the germline V gene. The CDR3 has 14 residues. CDR3 sequence: CASSPRSGLQTQYF. The DNA for the CDR3 is TGTGCCAGCAGCCCCCGTTCGGGACTACAAACGCAGTATTTT.

This chain connects TRBV7-8 to TRBJ2-2; D possibly corresponds to TRBD1 (5 bases). The germline V gene has CDR1 SGHVS and CDR2 FQNEAQ. The CDR3 runs to 17 residues. V dropped 1 base and J dropped 1 base, with 13 bases sitting between them. The CDR3 protein is CASSLGLTTGNTGELFF. The DNA of the CDR3 is TGTGCCAGCAGCTTAGGGCTAACCACAGGGAACACCGGGGAGCTGTTTTTT. Supplemented by reference TRBV7-8 and TRBJ2-2, the full variable domain reads GAGVSQSPRYKVAKRGQDVALRCDPISGHVSLFWYQQALGQGPEFLTYFQNEAQLDKSGLPSDRFFAERPEGSVSTLKIQRTQQEDSAVYLCASSLGLTTGNTGELFFGEGSRLTVL.

This sequence joins TRBV4-3 and TRBJ2-1; no clear D. The germline V gene has CDR1 LGHNA and CDR2 YSLEER. V lost 0 bases, J lost 7 bases, and 7 bases lay in between. The CDR3 is 13 residues long. DNA for the CDR3: TGCGCCAGCAGCCAAGAATTAGCTAATGAGCAGTTCTTC. As protein: CASSQELANEQFF.

The V call is TRBV5-4, the J call TRBJ2-5, with TRBD1 as a possible D gene (6 bases). V lost 6 bases to trimming and J lost 2 bases, with 14 bases between them. The CDR3 loop spans 14 amino acids. Germline CDR1 SGHNT, CDR2 YYREEE (reference sequence). The CDR3: CASNQGLSQETQYF. The CDR3 nucleotides are TGTGCCAGCAACCAGGGGCTGTCACAAGAGACCCAGTACTTC.

This clone was detected only a few times. V and J are TRBV2 and TRBJ2-7, with D possibly being TRBD1 (5 bases). Trimming took off 10 bases at V and 6 bases at J, with 22 bases between the two ends. Germline V CDR1 and CDR2: SNHLY, FYNNEI. CDR3 length equals 14 residues. The CDR3 loop reads CATIRGREGVEQYF. CDR3 DNA: TGTGCCACCATCCGAGGCAGGGAAGGAGTCGAGCAGTACTTC.

The V call is TRBV9, the J call TRBJ2-2, with D perhaps TRBD1 (5 bases). Trimming pared 6 bases from V and 7 bases from J, leaving 10 bases between. CDR1 is SGDLS, CDR2 YYNGEE, per germline. There are 12 residues in the CDR3. The chain's CDR3 is CASTTQGGELFF. CDR3 DNA sequence: TGTGCCAGCACTACCCAGGGCGGGGAGCTGTTTTTT.

This chain uses TRBV15 with TRBJ2-1, with 8 nucleotides matching TRBD1. The ends lost 4 bases at V and 7 bases at J; junction bases unmatched: 3. CDR1 LNHNV and CDR2 YYDKDF come from the germline V gene (reference sequence). The CDR3 contains 13 residues. The CDR3 region is CATSKDRDNEQFF. As DNA, the CDR3 is TGTGCCACCAGCAAGGACAGGGATAATGAGCAGTTCTTC.

The rearrangement links TRBV6-6 to TRBJ1-6, with D maybe TRBD1 (5 bases). Trimming shortened V by 6 bases and J by 5 bases, and 11 bases separated the two germline ends. The germline V gene has CDR1 MNHNY and CDR2 SVGAGI (reference sequence). The CDR3 consists of 14 residues. The CDR3 nucleotides read TGTGCCAGCAGAACCAGGGAGGATAATTCACCCCTCCACTTT. Its translation is CASRTREDNSPLHF.

V is TRBV5-1 and J is TRBJ2-1; D not certain. The CDR3 totals 14 residues. Germline V lookup: CDR1 SGHRS, CDR2 YFSETQ. With 4 bases removed from V and 0 bases from J, the gap between germline ends came to 8 bases. In DNA form, the CDR3 reads TGCGCCAGCAGCCCCCCGCGCTCCTACAATGAGCAGTTCTTC. It codes for CASSPPRSYNEQFF. Full variable domain (rest looked up from reference TRBV5-1 and TRBJ2-1): KAGVTQTPRYLIKTRGQQVTLSCSPISGHRSVSWYQQTPGQGLQFLFEYFSETQRNKGNFPGRFSGRQFSNSRSEMNVSTLELGDSALYLCASSPPRSYNEQFFGPGTRLTVL.

This clone was detected a few times. The CDR3 sequence: CASSQAGGEGTQYF. The CDR3 DNA reads as TGCGCCAGCAGCCAAGCCGGGGGGGAGGGGACCCAGTACTTC. The rearrangement links TRBV4-3 to TRBJ2-5, with 8 bases identical to TRBD2. After removal of 1 base from V and 7 bases from J, the junction contained 5 bases not matched to a gene. The CDR3 runs 14 residues. Germline loops: CDR1 LGHNA, CDR2 YSLEER.

This clone was detected only a few times. CDR3 bases: TGTGCCAGCAGCTTAGTTACAGGGCTTATTAACTATGGCTACACCTTC. As protein: CASSLVTGLINYGYTF. The V and J genes are TRBV7-2 and TRBJ1-2; tentative D call: TRBD1 (6 bases). The germline gives CDR1 SGHTA, CDR2 FQGNSA. This CDR3 is 16 amino acids long. V lost 1 base and J lost 1, with 13 bases in between.